Presented here are 27 T cell receptor beta chains from one specimen sequenced in a study of cytomegalovirus exposure and HLA in healthy donors. Vbeta (60) and Jbeta (13) primers were used in the PCR. Data came from immunoSEQ multiplex PCR; TCRdb stores just in-frame clones and leaves some out. This sample has a few hundred thousand clones, with 70% to 90% found just once. Sample: PBMCs. The receptors were gathered from a woman aged 18-29 years in good health and CMV-seronegative.

This rearrangement joins TRBV18 to TRBJ1-3; D call uncertain. This CDR3 spans 15 amino acids. The V end was cut by 2 bases, the J end by 0 bases, with 8 bases between. Germline CDR1 reads KGHSH; CDR2 reads LQKENI. The CDR3 DNA sequence: TGTGCCAGCTCACCAGAGAACCACTCTGGAAACACCATATATTTT. The encoded protein is CASSPENHSGNTIYF.

CDR3 in DNA: TGTGCCAGCAGCTTTGACAGCTCCTTTAACTATGGCTACACCTTC. This codes for CASSFDSSFNYGYTF. The rearrangement joins TRBV5-5 to TRBJ1-2; D might be TRBD1 (5 bases). CDR1 SGHKS and CDR2 YYEKEE come from the germline V gene (reference sequence). V was trimmed by 2 bases and J by 1 base, leaving 12 bases between them. The CDR3 consists of 15 residues.

The chain carries TRBV7-9 and TRBJ2-1; 11 bases fit TRBD2. The length of the CDR3 is 17 residues. CDR1 is SEHNR, CDR2 FQNEAQ, per germline (reference sequence). Unmatched junction bases numbered 8, after V lost 4 bases and J lost 3 bases. DNA for the CDR3: TGTGCCAGCAGCTCATTAGCGGGGGGGCCCAACTACAATGAGCAGTTCTTC. Amino acid sequence: CASSSLAGGPNYNEQFF.

The chain has TRBV6-1 and TRBJ1-1; 9 bases match TRBD1. Germline loops: CDR1 MNHNS, CDR2 SASEGT. V dropped 5 bases and J dropped 11; count of bases not matched to a gene: 15. This CDR3 contains 15 residues. The CDR3 is CASSPKKGQGPWAFF. CDR3 DNA sequence: TGTGCCAGCAGTCCCAAAAAGGGACAGGGACCCTGGGCTTTCTTT.

V gene TRBV5-4 combines with J gene TRBJ1-2, with 8 nucleotides matching TRBD1. There are 15 residues in the CDR3. J gave up 5 bases and V 6 bases, and 12 bases lay outside the gene matches. Looked up from germline, CDR1 is SGHNT and CDR2 is YYREEE (reference sequence). The CDR3 DNA reads TGTGCCAGCACCACTTTCGGAGGACAGGGATATGGCTACACCTTC. Protein: CASTTFGGQGYGYTF.

V gene TRBV6-5 combines with J gene TRBJ1-1; 9 bases match TRBD1. J gave up 4 bases and V 4 bases, and 10 bases lay outside the gene matches. The CDR3 sequence is 16 residues long. Germline loops: CDR1 MNHEY, CDR2 SVGAGI. The CDR3 loop is CASSSPAGTGTTEAFF. The CDR3 nucleotides are TGTGCCAGCAGTTCTCCTGCCGGGACAGGGACCACTGAAGCTTTCTTT.

The chain combines TRBV9 with TRBJ2-5, with 8 bases matching TRBD2. The J call may be mistaken, given a closer DNA end match to TRBJ2-7. CDR1 and CDR2 (germline): SGDLS, YYNGEE. CDR3 length: 14 amino acids. CDR3 protein: CASSVGLDSYEQYF. CDR3 DNA: TGTGCCAGCAGCGTGGGACTAGACTCCTACGAGCAGTACTTC.

This clone appeared a single time. The V call is TRBV6-1, the J call TRBJ2-7, with 7 bases matching TRBD2. CDR1 is MNHNS and CDR2 is SASEGT in the germline V gene. The V gene end was trimmed by 7 bases and the J gene end by 0 bases; junction bases not matched to a gene: 9. This CDR3 is 15 amino acids long. CDR3 in amino acids: CASTGGRSNSYEQYF. In DNA form, the CDR3 reads TGTGCCAGCACGGGGGGTAGATCGAACTCCTACGAGCAGTACTTC.

The V call is TRBV2, the J call TRBJ2-5, with a possible D match to TRBD2 (6 bases). The length of the CDR3 is 14 residues. V dropped 5 bases and J dropped 5 bases, with 15 bases sitting between them. Germline values: CDR1 SNHLY, CDR2 FYNNEI. The CDR3, as DNA: TGTGCCAGCAGTCTAAGACTAGAACACGAGACCCAGTACTTC. It is translated as CASSLRLEHETQYF. Complete variable domain (other parts from reference TRBV2 and TRBJ2-5): EPEVTQTPSHQVTQMGQEVILRCVPISNHLYFYWYRQILGQKVEFLVSFYNNEISEKSEIFDDQFSVERPDGSNFTLKIRSTKLEDSAMYFCASSLRLEHETQYFGPGTRLLVL.

V and J are TRBV19 and TRBJ1-4; 8 bases match TRBD1. V shed 11 bases and J 8 bases; nucleotides not matched to a gene: 7. This CDR3 region has 12 residues. From germline, CDR1 is LNHDA and CDR2 SQIVND (reference sequence). The CDR3 DNA follows: TGTGCCTCCCTGGACAGGGCGGAAAAACTGTTTTTT. Its protein is CASLDRAEKLFF.

A remark on this clone: Sequence at one end of the junction differs from germline and may be a read error. The chain links TRBV7-6 to TRBJ2-1; D unresolved. The CDR3 sequence is 13 residues long. Germline CDR1 is SGHVS and CDR2 is FNYEAQ. The CDR3 DNA reads TGTGCCAGCAGCTTAATGGTCGGATCGGAGTGGATCTTC. It yields the protein CASSLMVGSEWIF.

In DNA form, the CDR3 reads TGTGCCAGCATCGTTAGCGGGGGGACCCTTTTAGAAGCCCAGTACTTC. It is translated as CASIVSGGTLLEAQYF. The chain links TRBV6-4 to TRBJ2-5; 10 bases fit TRBD2. The CDR3 is 16 amino acids. Germline V gene data show CDR1 as MRHNA and CDR2 as SNTAGT. The junction had 17 bases not matched to a gene; V was cut back by 7 bases and J by 9 bases.

The rearrangement joins TRBV25-1 to TRBJ1-4; 8 bases align to TRBD1. Looked up from germline, CDR1 is MGHDK and CDR2 is SYGVNS. CDR3 length equals 15 residues. V shed 6 bases and J 4 bases; nucleotides not matched to a gene: 7. This CDR3 is CASSASDRVNEKLFF. The CDR3 nucleotides read TGTGCCAGCAGCGCATCGGACAGGGTTAATGAAAAACTGTTTTTT.

This rearrangement joins TRBV7-2 to TRBJ1-5; possible D gene TRBD1, 5 bases. The V gene's germline CDR1 is SGHTA and CDR2 FQGNSA. This CDR3 spans 16 amino acids. Trimming took off 5 bases at V and 7 bases at J, with 21 bases between the two ends. In DNA form, the CDR3 reads TGTGCCAGCAGCCTTCGCCGGGGGGTCCCCCCGCAGCCCCAGCATTTT. Its protein is CASSLRRGVPPQPQHF.

This clone was picked up one time. This sequence joins TRBV5-1 and TRBJ2-3; 7 bases map to TRBD1. CDR3 length equals 19 residues. V dropped 2 bases and J dropped 0; count of bases not matched to a gene: 15. Germline V gene lookup returns CDR1 SGHRS and CDR2 YFSETQ. The CDR3 coding sequence is TGCGCCAGCAGCTTAAGACGACAGGGCTTAGAGACTAGCACAGATACGCAGTATTTT. Translation gives CASSLRRQGLETSTDTQYF.

This sequence joins TRBV5-8 and TRBJ1-6; D is uncertain. Germline CDR1 SGHTS, CDR2 YDEGEE. Trimming removed 1 base from V and 14 bases from J, with 19 bases in between. The CDR3 is made up of 15 amino acids. This CDR3 is CASSLKSFIGPTLHF. CDR3 nucleotides: TGTGCCAGCAGCTTGAAATCTTTTATTGGCCCAACCCTCCACTTT.

CDR3 in DNA: TGTGCCAGCAGTGACTTCGGGACAGCAGATCCCGGAAACACCATATATTTT. As protein: CASSDFGTADPGNTIYF. The J gene is TRBJ1-3, the V gene TRBV2; 7 positions match TRBD1. Germline CDR1 and CDR2: SNHLY and FYNNEI. This CDR3 has 17 amino acids. With 3 bases clipped from V and 4 bases from J, the junction kept 12 bases outside the gene matches.

The chain employs TRBV7-3 and TRBJ2-1; TRBD2 matches at 10 bases. This CDR3 is built from 14 residues. CDR1 and CDR2 from the germline V gene are SGHTA and FQGTGA. J was trimmed by 3 bases and V by 4 bases; bases with no gene match: 0. The CDR3 region is CASSSSGGYNEQFF. The CDR3 region has the DNA TGTGCCAGCAGCTCTAGCGGGGGCTACAATGAGCAGTTCTTC.

J is TRBJ1-1 and V is TRBV30; no reliable D call. V lost 3 bases and J 11 bases, leaving 13 bases between the germline ends. The germline gives CDR1 GTSNPN, CDR2 SVGIG (reference sequence). The CDR3 extends over 11 amino acids. CDR3 DNA sequence: TGTGCCTGGAGGTACACGGGTGGGGCTTTCTTT. It is translated as CAWRYTGGAFF.

The J gene is TRBJ1-4, the V gene TRBV6-6; possible D gene TRBD1, 6 bases. V was pared by 3 bases and J by 8 bases, with 16 bases between. The CDR3 length is 15 residues. The germline CDR1 and CDR2 sequences are MNHNY and SVGAGI (reference sequence). The CDR3 reads CASSYTSQGREKLFF. The CDR3, as DNA: TGTGCCAGCAGTTATACCTCACAGGGTCGGGAAAAACTGTTTTTT.

The chain joins TRBV4-1 to TRBJ1-1, with TRBD1 matching over 10 bases. CDR3 length: 15 amino acids. The J segment lost 4 bases and the V segment lost 5 bases, leaving 7 bases of the junction unmatched. CDR1 is MGHRA and CDR2 is YSYEKL in the germline V gene. The CDR3 loop is CASSARDRGGTEAFF. The CDR3 nucleotides are TGCGCCAGCAGCGCCCGGGACAGGGGTGGCACTGAAGCTTTCTTT.

This chain connects TRBV2 to TRBJ2-1, with 7 bases identical to TRBD2. V was pared by 5 bases and J by 2 bases, with 3 bases of the junction left unmatched. CDR3 length: 14 amino acids. Germline CDR1 reads SNHLY; CDR2 reads FYNNEI. CDR3 coding DNA: TGTGCCAGCAGTTCTAGCGGAGCCTACAATGAGCAGTTCTTC. It is translated as CASSSSGAYNEQFF.

The genes are TRBV11-2 and TRBJ2-1; 7 bases align to TRBD1. Trimming took 4 bases from V and 1 from J; bases not matched to a gene: 4. The germline CDR1 and CDR2 sequences are SGHAT and FQNNGV. This CDR3 contains 15 residues. This chain's CDR3 is CASSYNRGSYNEQFF. The DNA for the CDR3 is TGTGCCAGCAGCTACAACAGGGGATCCTACAATGAGCAGTTCTTC.

The CDR3 here is CASSPPGHNSPLHF. The CDR3 DNA follows: TGTGCCAGCAGCCCACCGGGACACAACTCACCCCTCCACTTT. V usage is TRBV14 and J usage is TRBJ1-6; D might be TRBD1 (6 bases). V lost 4 bases to trimming and J lost 10 bases, with 14 bases between them. Germline V gene data show CDR1 as SGHDN and CDR2 as FVKESK. This CDR3 comprises 14 residues. The full variable domain, its missing parts supplied by reference TRBV14 and TRBJ1-6, is EAGVTQFPSHSVIEKGQTVTLRCDPISGHDNLYWYRRVMGKEIKFLLHFVKESKQDESGMPNNRFLAERTGGTYSTLKVQPAELEDSGVYFCASSPPGHNSPLHFGNGTRLTVT.

The chain joins TRBV6-5 to TRBJ2-1, with TRBD2 identical over 8 bases. The V segment lost 0 bases and the J segment 10 bases; nucleotides outside the gene matches: 8. Germline V lookup: CDR1 MNHEY, CDR2 SVGAGI. This CDR3 has 15 amino acids. CDR3 sequence: CASSYSRGGPGEQFF. CDR3 in DNA: TGTGCCAGCAGTTACTCCCGGGGGGGCCCTGGCGAGCAGTTCTTC.

V is TRBV4-2 and J is TRBJ2-7, with 7 bases matching TRBD1. This CDR3 has 15 residues. V gave up 3 bases and J gave up 0 bases; unmatched junction bases: 5. From germline, CDR1 is LGHNA and CDR2 YNFKEQ. CDR3 coding DNA: TGTGCCAGCAGCCACCTCGGGGACAGCTCCTACGAGCAGTACTTC. Translation gives CASSHLGDSSYEQYF.

The V gene is TRBV18, the J gene TRBJ1-1; 7 positions match TRBD1. Germline-derived CDR1 and CDR2 are KGHSH and LQKENI. This CDR3 has 15 amino acids. Germline trimming cut 3 bases from V and 1 base from J; bases unmatched to any gene: 5. The CDR3 nucleotides are TGTGCCAGCTCACCCCCGACAGGGTCGAACACTGAAGCTTTCTTT. It translates to CASSPPTGSNTEAFF.